A single sample is the source of the 21 T cell receptor beta chains below, sequenced in a study of T cell responses to AZD1222 COVID-19 vaccine. The table came from immunoSEQ multiplex PCR; TCRdb's copy has only in-frame clones and leaves some out. The sample includes approximately 140,000 clones, approximately 90% of them seen just once. The sequences come from peripheral blood, collected on day 0 of AZD1222 vaccination. The receptors here all came from an adult in good health.

The genes are TRBV12-3 or TRBV12-4 and TRBJ2-1, with a weak D call TRBD2 (6 bases). Trimming took 4 bases from V and 8 from J, leaving 12 bases between them. The CDR3 covers 13 residues. CDR3 bases: TGTGCCAGCAGTTCCCGGGACTCTCATGAGCAGTTCTTC. It encodes CASSSRDSHEQFF.

J is TRBJ1-2 and V is TRBV4-1, with D unresolved. V was cut by 0 bases and J by 2 bases, with 7 bases left in between. The CDR3 is made up of 14 amino acids. The germline V gene has CDR1 MGHRA and CDR2 YSYEKL. CDR3 nucleotides: TGCGCCAGCAGCCAAGACGAAGAGAACTATGGCTACACCTTC. Amino acids: CASSQDEENYGYTF.

The rearrangement links TRBV10-2 to TRBJ2-1; no reliable D call. CDR1 is WSHSY, CDR2 SAAADI, per germline. This CDR3 contains 8 residues. CDR3 in amino acids: CPHNEQFF. CDR3 coding DNA: TGCCCCCACAATGAGCAGTTCTTC.

The chain joins TRBV5-4 to TRBJ1-3; unclear D gene. Germline V gene lookup returns CDR1 SGHNT and CDR2 YYREEE (reference sequence). This CDR3 has 15 residues. The V end was cut by 0 bases, the J end by 1 base, with 8 bases between. This CDR3 is CASSLAGVSGNTIYF. The CDR3 nucleotides read TGTGCCAGCAGCTTGGCCGGGGTGTCTGGAAACACCATATATTTT. Full variable domain (rest looked up from reference TRBV5-4 and TRBJ1-3): ETGVTQSPTHLIKTRGQQVTLRCSSQSGHNTVSWYQQALGQGPQFIFQYYREEENGRGNFPPRFSGLQFPNYSSELNVNALELDDSALYLCASSLAGVSGNTIYFGEGSWLTVV.

The rearrangement joins TRBV6-2 or TRBV6-3 to TRBJ1-1, with a weak D call TRBD1 (5 bases). The CDR3 consists of 15 residues. CDR1 and CDR2 from the germline V gene are MNHEY and SVGEGT. Trimming stripped 5 bases from V and 5 bases from J, with 18 bases between. Here the CDR3 reads CASSTLGQGGTEAFF. DNA of the CDR3: TGTGCCAGCAGTACCCTCGGGCAGGGAGGAACTGAAGCTTTCTTT.

V gene TRBV11-2 combines with J gene TRBJ2-7, with D tentatively TRBD2 (5 bases). Trimming cost V 1 base and J 7 bases, with 11 bases left between them. CDR1 is SGHAT and CDR2 is FQNNGV in the germline V gene. The CDR3 covers 13 residues. The DNA of the CDR3 is TGTGCCAGCAGCTTAGGGGGAGTTGGAGAGCAGTACTTC. It encodes CASSLGGVGEQYF.

The chain has TRBV15 and TRBJ1-4; D is uncertain. Germline V lookup: CDR1 LNHNV, CDR2 YYDKDF (reference sequence). V lost 0 bases, J lost 5 bases, and 4 bases lay in between. The CDR3 is 13 residues long. CDR3 DNA: TGTGCCACCAGCAGAGATCGGAATGAAAAACTGTTTTTT. Protein sequence: CATSRDRNEKLFF.

J is TRBJ1-4 and V is TRBV7-8; D may be TRBD1 (5 bases). The length of the CDR3 is 16 residues. Trimming removed 5 bases at V and 8 bases at J, with 21 bases between. Germline V gene lookup returns CDR1 SGHVS and CDR2 FQNEAQ. This chain's CDR3 is CASSPHRRGEGEKLFF. CDR3 DNA sequence: TGTGCCAGCAGCCCCCACCGGCGGGGGGAGGGGGAAAAACTGTTTTTT.

CDR3 region: CSVLWDRGLNTEAFF. The DNA for the CDR3 is TGCAGCGTTCTTTGGGACAGGGGGCTCAACACTGAAGCTTTCTTT. This chain links TRBV29-1 with TRBJ1-1; 12 bases are shared with TRBD1. The CDR3 is 15 amino acids. Germline lookup yields CDR1 SQVTM and CDR2 ANQGSEA. The junction had 6 bases not matched to a gene; V was cut back by 5 bases and J by 2 bases.

This chain connects TRBV19 to TRBJ1-1, with unresolved D. The CDR3 runs 11 residues. V lost 7 bases, J lost 3 bases, and 6 bases lay in between. The germline CDR1 and CDR2 sequences are LNHDA and SQIVND (reference sequence). CDR3 sequence: CASKLDTEAFF. The CDR3 DNA reads as TGTGCCAGTAAATTGGACACTGAAGCTTTCTTT.

CDR3: CASSSRGDTIYF. Here the CDR3 DNA reads TGTGCCAGCAGTAGCCGCGGGGACACCATATATTTT. V and J are TRBV2 and TRBJ1-3, with D uncertain. CDR1 SNHLY and CDR2 FYNNEI come from the germline V gene. The CDR3 is made up of 12 amino acids. Trimming removed 5 bases at V and 8 bases at J, with 10 bases between.

This clone has just one count. The CDR3 is CASSLSQGATGYTF. For the CDR3, the DNA is TGTGCCAGCAGCCTCTCCCAGGGGGCGACTGGCTACACCTTC. The rearrangement uses TRBV3-1 (or the pseudogene TRBV3-2) and TRBJ1-2, with 8 bases matching TRBD1. The CDR3 totals 14 residues. After removal of 4 bases from V and 7 bases from J, the junction contained 8 bases not matched to a gene. Germline lookup yields CDR1 LGHDT and CDR2 YNNKEL (reference sequence).

The chain has TRBV4-2 and TRBJ2-7; 11 bases line up with TRBD2. The CDR3 is made up of 17 amino acids. V dropped 0 bases and J dropped 4; count of bases not matched to a gene: 8. Germline CDR1 is LGHNA and CDR2 is YNFKEQ. CDR3 DNA: TGTGCCAGCAGCCAAGACAGAACTAGCGGGAGAACATACGAGCAGTACTTC. It yields the protein CASSQDRTSGRTYEQYF.

In its sample, this clone was seen a few times. The chain carries TRBV2 and TRBJ2-4, with D perhaps given as TRBD1 or TRBD2 (5 bases each). V lost 10 bases to trimming and J lost 6 bases, with 19 bases between them. Germline CDR1 is SNHLY and CDR2 is FYNNEI. This CDR3 has 14 residues. This CDR3 is CATQRRESRNIQYF. The DNA for the CDR3 is TGTGCCACCCAACGCAGGGAGTCCCGAAACATTCAGTACTTC. Combining the CDR3 with reference TRBV2 and TRBJ2-4 gives the whole variable domain EPEVTQTPSHQVTQMGQEVILRCVPISNHLYFYWYRQILGQKVEFLVSFYNNEISEKSEIFDDQFSVERPDGSNFTLKIRSTKLEDSAMYFCATQRRESRNIQYFGAGTRLSVL.

The chain uses TRBV6-2 or TRBV6-3 and TRBJ1-1; D is unresolved. CDR3 length: 13 amino acids. CDR1 and CDR2 (germline): MNHEY, SVGEGT. Deletions cut 1 base from V and 1 base from J, with 4 bases between. The CDR3 spells CASSYFGNTEAFF. The CDR3 coding sequence is TGTGCCAGCAGTTACTTTGGGAACACTGAAGCTTTCTTT.

The gene calls are TRBV5-4 and TRBJ2-1, with 12 positions matching TRBD2. After removal of 0 bases from V and 7 bases from J, the junction contained 2 bases not matched to a gene. Germline V gives CDR1 SGHNT, CDR2 YYREEE (reference sequence). The CDR3 totals 15 residues. The CDR3 DNA reads as TGTGCCAGCAGCTTGGGAGGGACTAGCGGGAATGAGCAGTTCTTC. It translates to CASSLGGTSGNEQFF.

This chain links TRBV5-8 with TRBJ1-2; TRBD1 matches at 9 bases. CDR3 length: 15 amino acids. The junction had 7 bases not matched to a gene; V was cut back by 5 bases and J by 2 bases. In germline, CDR1 is SGHTS, CDR2 YDEGEE. The CDR3 protein is CASRHPGQGNYGYTF. As DNA, the CDR3 is TGTGCCAGCAGACATCCGGGACAGGGAAACTATGGCTACACCTTC.

The CDR3 here is CASLDPMTGELFF. CDR3 coding DNA: TGTGCCAGCCTCGATCCCATGACCGGGGAGCTGTTTTTT. This chain links TRBV6-5 with TRBJ2-2, with unresolved D. V gave up 8 bases and J gave up 5 bases, with 12 bases separating them. Germline V gives CDR1 MNHEY, CDR2 SVGAGI. The CDR3 totals 13 residues.

J is TRBJ2-3 and V is TRBV4-2; tentatively, D is TRBD1 or TRBD2 (5 bases each). The V end lost 7 bases, the J end lost 1 base, and 21 bases lay between the germline ends. Germline V gives CDR1 LGHNA, CDR2 YNFKEQ. This CDR3 has 17 residues. CDR3 DNA: TGTGCCAGCACCCGGGACGCCCGGAGTGTGGGCACAGATACGCAGTATTTT. It yields the protein CASTRDARSVGTDTQYF.

The chain carries TRBV2 and TRBJ2-3, with 9 bases aligning to TRBD1. Trimming removed 8 bases from V and 1 base from J; junction bases left unmatched: 10. Germline CDR1 SNHLY, CDR2 FYNNEI. The CDR3 sequence is 16 residues long. The CDR3, as DNA: TGTGCCAGCGATACCCCGGGACAGGGTCGCACAGATACGCAGTATTTT. It is translated as CASDTPGQGRTDTQYF.

The chain links TRBV15 to TRBJ2-1, with D unresolved. From germline, CDR1 is LNHNV and CDR2 YYDKDF (reference sequence). Between the trimmed V and J ends, which lost 0 bases and 3 bases, there was a span of 6 bases. The CDR3 sequence is 14 residues long. The CDR3 nucleotides read TGTGCCACCAGCAGAGAGGAGATCTACAATGAGCAGTTCTTC. Its translation is CATSREEIYNEQFF.